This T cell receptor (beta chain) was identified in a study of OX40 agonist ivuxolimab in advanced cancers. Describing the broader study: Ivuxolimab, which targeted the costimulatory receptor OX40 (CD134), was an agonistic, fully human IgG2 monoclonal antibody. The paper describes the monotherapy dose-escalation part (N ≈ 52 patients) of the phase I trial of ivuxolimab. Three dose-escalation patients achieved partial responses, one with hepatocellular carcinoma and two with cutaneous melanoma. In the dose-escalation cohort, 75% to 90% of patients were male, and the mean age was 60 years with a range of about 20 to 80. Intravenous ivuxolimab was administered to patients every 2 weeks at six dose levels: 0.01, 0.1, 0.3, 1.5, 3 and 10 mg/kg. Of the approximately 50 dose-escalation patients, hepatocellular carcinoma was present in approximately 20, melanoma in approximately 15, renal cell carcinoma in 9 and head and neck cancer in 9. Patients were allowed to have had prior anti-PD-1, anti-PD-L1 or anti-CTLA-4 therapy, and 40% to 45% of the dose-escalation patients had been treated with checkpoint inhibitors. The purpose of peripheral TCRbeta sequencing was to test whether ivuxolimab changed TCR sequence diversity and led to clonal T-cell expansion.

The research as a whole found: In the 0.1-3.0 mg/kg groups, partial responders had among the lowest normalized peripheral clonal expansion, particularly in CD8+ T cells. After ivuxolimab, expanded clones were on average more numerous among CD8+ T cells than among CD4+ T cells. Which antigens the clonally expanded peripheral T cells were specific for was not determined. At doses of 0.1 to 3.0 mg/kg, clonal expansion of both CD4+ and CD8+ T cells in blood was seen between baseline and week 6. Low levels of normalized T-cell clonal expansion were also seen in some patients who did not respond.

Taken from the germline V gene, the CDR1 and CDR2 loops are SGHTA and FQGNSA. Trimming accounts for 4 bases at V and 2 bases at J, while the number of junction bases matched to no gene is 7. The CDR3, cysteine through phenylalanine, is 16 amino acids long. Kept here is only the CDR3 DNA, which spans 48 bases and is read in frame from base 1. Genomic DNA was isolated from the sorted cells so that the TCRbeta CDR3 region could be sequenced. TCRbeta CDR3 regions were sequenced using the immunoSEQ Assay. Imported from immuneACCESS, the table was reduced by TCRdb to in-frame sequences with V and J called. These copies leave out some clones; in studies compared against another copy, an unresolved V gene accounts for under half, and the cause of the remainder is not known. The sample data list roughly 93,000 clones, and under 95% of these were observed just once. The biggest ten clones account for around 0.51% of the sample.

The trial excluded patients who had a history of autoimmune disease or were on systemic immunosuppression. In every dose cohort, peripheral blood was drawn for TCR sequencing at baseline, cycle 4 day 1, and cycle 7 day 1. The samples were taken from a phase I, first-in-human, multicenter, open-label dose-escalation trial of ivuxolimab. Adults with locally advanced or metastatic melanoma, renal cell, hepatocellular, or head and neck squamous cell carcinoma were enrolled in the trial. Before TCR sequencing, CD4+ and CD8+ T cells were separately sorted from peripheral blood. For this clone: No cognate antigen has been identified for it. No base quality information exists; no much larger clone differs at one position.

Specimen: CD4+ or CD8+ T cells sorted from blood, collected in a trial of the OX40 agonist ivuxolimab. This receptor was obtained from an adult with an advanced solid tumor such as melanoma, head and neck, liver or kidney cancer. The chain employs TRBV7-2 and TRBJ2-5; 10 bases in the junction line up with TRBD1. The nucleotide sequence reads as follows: TGTGCCAGCAGCTCGACAGGGGGCACGATACAAGAGACCCAGTACTTC. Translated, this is CASSSTGGTIQETQYF. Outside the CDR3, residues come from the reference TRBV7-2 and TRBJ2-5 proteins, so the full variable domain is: GAGVSQSPSNKVTEKGKDVELRCDPISGHTALYWYRQSLGQGLEFLIYFQGNSAPDKSGLPSDRFSAERTGGSVSTLTIQRTQQEDSAVYLCASSSTGGTIQETQYFGPGTRLLVL.